This entry concerns a single T cell receptor (beta chain). There is no known antigen for this receptor. No much larger clone is present one base from it, and per-base qualities are unavailable. The entry originates in a study of human T cells and chemical hapten exposure (dated by TCRdb to the early 2020s). In terms of the full investigation: For sensitization, 2% DPC in acetone was applied to an approximately 2 cm by approximately 2 cm area of upper inner arm skin. Patients additionally received weekly therapeutic DPC doses to the scalp throughout the roughly 25-week study period. Patch testing was done on the upper back using Finn chambers containing 0.01% DPC, and results were scored after 6 days according to International Contact Dermatitis Research Group standards. Most of the patients in the cohort were female, and the cohort covered alopecia areata with under or over 50% scalp involvement, alopecia totalis and alopecia universalis. Libraries were pooled for sequencing, and per-sample TCR yields varied mainly because of small differences in library volumes within the pool. In alopecia patients, the study followed how the peripheral blood TCR repertoire changed in vivo over primary and secondary sensitization to diphenylcyclopropenone (DPC), a hapten. Blood was sampled from patients pre-sensitization (week 0) and at 2, 6 and about 24 weeks after DPC sensitization. Blood for TCR sequencing was provided by twenty-nine alopecia patients at one to four time points (pre-sensitization, 2, 6 and 24 weeks). What the authors observed across the whole study: Because all patients had alopecia, a presumed autoimmune disease, the immune response of the patients might differ from that of healthy individuals. The number of PT1 expanded TCRs positively correlated with patch test score, significant at thresholds 8, 16 and 32 but not 4. Repeated subsampling changed both the strength of the expansion versus patch-test correlation and the threshold at which the correlation became significant. Significantly more large CDR3 similarity clusters were formed by expanded TCRs than by pre-sensitization or healthy control sets, consistent with antigen-driven responses. No change with DPC sensitization was found in the number of TCRs above 1 in 1000 frequency, and no evidence of global repertoire structure alterations was found.

Deletion took 0 bases off V and 1 base off J, with a span of 10 bases between the germline ends. The CDR3 contains 15 residues, cysteine and phenylalanine counted. The CDR3 DNA has 45 bases and is translated from base 1. The germline V gene provides CDR1 MNHEY and CDR2 SVGAGI. The library relied on RACE. TCRdb lists the instrument as NextSeq 500. Library preparation attached unique molecular identifiers to individual cDNA molecules for quantitative, reproducible TCR counting. Each blood RNA sample was used to sequence both TCR alpha and TCR beta chains. On the authors' methods: A median of around 100,000 TCRs per sample was observed, with a range of about 23,224 to 700,000. The Decombinator software suite was used to annotate the V, J and CDR3 of the TCR reads. For the PS versus PT1 abundance plots, all samples were subsampled to the same number of TCRs (28,000). Expanded TCRs were defined as absent before sensitization and observed at least eight times at the 2-week time point. TCRdb reran the public reads through fastp at Q25 and MiXCR, keeping productive beta chains. Rows with a matching CDR3 protein are joined into one entry that keeps the most common DNA and genes. For this entry, the V and J calls and clone size follow TCRdb and not the study's own pipeline. The sample table lists roughly 250,000 distinct CDR3 sequences, over 8% of them with a count of one. The ten largest clones represent 2% to 3% of the sample.

Read against the paper, the sample's time point label means: pre-sensitization, week 0. The treatment or condition tag for this specimen amounts to: therapeutic diphenylcyclopropenone sensitization with weekly scalp DPC. At each patch-test visit, blood was drawn before the patch test was applied. To be eligible, patients had to be aged 18 to 70, diagnosed with alopecia and judged suitable for DPC therapy, while pregnant patients were excluded. Unfractionated whole blood was collected in Tempus Blood RNA tubes, and total RNA was extracted from that blood. The sequences come from whole blood, collected in connection with sensitization to the hapten diphenylcyclopropenone (DPC). The sequence derives from a woman aged 40 to 50 with alopecia areata. Some clones in this sample may be carry-over from other donors' samples. The sequence joins TRBV6-5 to TRBJ2-7; TRBD1 might be the D gene, on 5 matching bases. The nucleotide sequence reads TGTGCCAGCAGTTACTCGACAGAGCCTTCCTACGAGCAGTACTTC. This is translated as CASSYSTEPSYEQYF.